This T cell receptor beta chain emerged from a study of cytomegalovirus exposure and HLA in healthy donors. Across the study: About 84% of some 390 genotyped donors fell in the Caucasian-associated ancestry cluster.

In regard to this clone: Its matching antigen is unknown.

PCR employed 60 Vbeta and 13 Jbeta primers. The assay was immunoSEQ multiplex PCR, and TCRdb's table has in-frame clones only and misses some. The repertoire has 150,000 to 200,000 clones, about two thirds of them found once; the top ten carry 4.5%. Overall study results and limits: Being productive about 90% or about 30% of the time was typical of most TCR beta V segments in an earlier analysis.

Germline V gene lookup returns CDR1 SGHRS and CDR2 YFSETQ. V dropped 0 bases and J dropped 3 bases, with 9 bases sitting between them. This CDR3 has 15 residues. Material: PBMCs. J is TRBJ2-2 and V is TRBV5-1; no definite D call. This clonotype originated in a woman younger than 30 in good health and CMV-seropositive. The CDR3 region has the DNA TGCGCCAGCAGCTTGGAGTCCCACTACACCGGGGAGCTGTTTTTT. It translates to CASSLESHYTGELFF.